These 21 T cell receptor beta chains share one sample of origin, sequenced in a study of cytomegalovirus exposure and HLA in healthy donors. The PCR was carried out with 60 Vbeta primers and 13 Jbeta primers. Data came from immunoSEQ multiplex PCR; TCRdb stores just in-frame clones and leaves some out. The sample includes some 180,000 clones, 80% to 90% of them seen just once. The specimen was PBMCs. These receptors were taken from a girl aged 2-9 years in good health and CMV-seropositive.

The V and J genes are TRBV30 and TRBJ1-2; D is uncertain. Germline values: CDR1 GTSNPN, CDR2 SVGIG (reference sequence). The V end lost 2 bases, the J end lost 7 bases, and 20 bases lay between the germline ends. The CDR3 sequence is 15 residues long. This CDR3 is CAWSPVGGWSFGYTF. CDR3 bases: TGTGCCTGGAGTCCGGTGGGAGGGTGGTCCTTTGGCTACACCTTC.

The genes are TRBV29-1 and TRBJ2-1; 11 nucleotides align to TRBD2. The CDR3 totals 16 residues. With 0 bases clipped from V and 5 bases from J, the junction kept 6 bases outside the gene matches. The germline gives CDR1 SQVTM, CDR2 ANQGSEA. The CDR3 DNA is TGCAGCGTTGAAGAGGAGGGACTAGCGGAACACAATGAGCAGTTCTTC. Protein: CSVEEEGLAEHNEQFF.

The chain is built from TRBV7-9 and TRBJ2-1; no reliable D call. The CDR3 is made up of 12 amino acids. V dropped 8 bases and J dropped 5 bases, with 10 bases sitting between them. Germline CDR1 reads SEHNR; CDR2 reads FQNEAQ (reference sequence). The CDR3 DNA follows: TGTGCCAGCGGCCGGGTTAACAATGAGCAGTTCTTC. Its protein product is CASGRVNNEQFF. Full variable domain (missing parts from reference TRBV7-9 and TRBJ2-1): DTGVSQNPRHKITKRGQNVTFRCDPISEHNRLYWYRQTLGQGPEFLTYFQNEAQLEKSRLLSDRFSAERPKGSFSTLEIQRTEQGDSAMYLCASGRVNNEQFFGPGTRLTVL.

This CDR3 reads CASSYRSSYEQYF. DNA for the CDR3: TGTGCCAGCAGTTACAGGAGCTCCTACGAGCAGTACTTC. The V call is TRBV6-5, the J call TRBJ2-7; D gene unclear. Germline-derived CDR1 and CDR2 are MNHEY and SVGAGI. V lost 2 bases and J 0 bases, leaving 5 bases between the germline ends. The CDR3 sequence is 13 residues long.

The rearrangement uses TRBV9 and TRBJ2-7, with D possibly matching TRBD2 (5 bases). Germline CDR1 SGDLS, CDR2 YYNGEE. The length of the CDR3 is 14 residues. V gave up 3 bases and J gave up 1 base, with 11 bases separating them. CDR3 loop: CASSDGAGSYEQYF. For the CDR3, the DNA is TGTGCCAGCAGCGACGGCGCGGGTTCCTACGAGCAGTACTTC.

The gene calls are TRBV4-2 and TRBJ1-2; 11 positions agree with TRBD1. The J segment lost 7 bases and the V segment lost 6 bases, leaving 10 bases of the junction unmatched. CDR1 and CDR2 (germline): LGHNA, YNFKEQ. The CDR3 is 15 amino acids. The CDR3 is CASSGQGASGRGYTF. For the CDR3, the DNA is TGTGCCAGCAGTGGACAGGGGGCTTCCGGACGTGGCTACACCTTC.

V is TRBV5-6 and J is TRBJ1-5; 9 positions match TRBD1. This CDR3 is 15 amino acids long. CDR1 and CDR2 (germline): SGHDT, YYEEEE. J gave up 4 bases and V 1 base, and 3 bases lay outside the gene matches. In DNA, the CDR3 is TGTGCCAGCAGCTTGTTCGGGACAGGGAATCAGCCCCAGCATTTT. This codes for CASSLFGTGNQPQHF.

The chain carries TRBV6-6 and TRBJ1-2, with 7 bases fitting TRBD1. The CDR3 is 13 residues long. V was clipped by 6 bases and J by 6 bases; unmatched bases: 7. CDR1 and CDR2 (germline): MNHNY, SVGAGI (reference sequence). The CDR3 is CASRAGQTDGYTF. The CDR3 region has the DNA TGTGCCAGCAGGGCGGGACAGACGGATGGCTACACCTTC.

The J gene is TRBJ1-6, the V gene TRBV4-2, with TRBD1 matching over 11 bases. CDR1 is LGHNA, CDR2 YNFKEQ, per germline. The CDR3 is 13 residues long. V lost 6 bases and J lost 14; bases outside the gene matches: 6. The CDR3 spells CASRYRDRGSLHF. CDR3 coding DNA: TGTGCCAGCAGATACAGGGACAGGGGGTCCCTCCACTTT.

The V and J genes are TRBV4-1 and TRBJ2-3; 7 bases align to TRBD2. CDR1 is MGHRA and CDR2 is YSYEKL in the germline V gene. The CDR3 covers 15 residues. Germline trimming cut 4 bases from V and 4 bases from J; bases unmatched to any gene: 8. CDR3 sequence: CASSRGGSGSDTQYF. The CDR3 DNA reads as TGCGCCAGCAGCCGGGGGGGGAGTGGGTCAGATACGCAGTATTTT.

The V call is TRBV6-1, the J call TRBJ2-3, with D possibly being TRBD1 (5 bases). Germline CDR1 reads MNHNS; CDR2 reads SASEGT. The CDR3 runs 15 residues. V was shortened by 8 bases and J by 2 bases, with 17 bases between the two germline ends. The CDR3 DNA follows: TGTGCCAGCTTCACCGTAGGGGCTGCCACAGATACGCAGTATTTT. Protein sequence: CASFTVGAATDTQYF.

This sequence joins TRBV18 and TRBJ1-1; possibly TRBD1 for D (6 bases). The germline V and J ends were trimmed by 3 bases and 3 bases, with 14 bases remaining between them. The length of the CDR3 is 15 residues. In germline, CDR1 is KGHSH, CDR2 LQKENI. The CDR3 sequence is CASSPLDSRDTEAFF. Written as DNA, the CDR3 is TGTGCCAGCTCACCCCTGGACAGTCGGGACACTGAAGCTTTCTTT.

This clone was observed a single time. This chain joins TRBV6-1 and TRBJ1-1, with TRBD1 matching over 7 bases. Germline-derived CDR1 and CDR2 are MNHNS and SASEGT. V trimming: 1 base; J trimming: 3 bases; junction bases outside the gene matches: 17. The CDR3 contains 19 residues. CDR3 in amino acids: CASSEGGSRNRGHYTEAFF. The CDR3 nucleotides read TGTGCCAGCAGTGAAGGGGGTTCTCGTAACAGGGGCCATTACACTGAAGCTTTCTTT.

This chain connects TRBV14 to TRBJ2-5, with 8 bases identical to TRBD1. V shed 4 bases, J shed 6 bases, and the junction held 10 bases outside the gene matches. This CDR3 has 15 amino acids. Germline V gene lookup returns CDR1 SGHDN and CDR2 FVKESK. CDR3 loop: CASSLSDRVKKTQYF. The CDR3 nucleotides are TGTGCCAGCAGCCTATCGGACAGGGTAAAAAAGACCCAGTACTTC.

The V gene is TRBV18, the J gene TRBJ2-5; D perhaps matches TRBD2 (6 bases). Germline CDR1 KGHSH, CDR2 LQKENI. The CDR3 length is 15 residues. The germline V and J ends were trimmed by 1 base and 0 bases, with 9 bases remaining between them. The CDR3 nucleotides are TGTGCCAGCTCACCACAGGAGGGAAACCAAGAGACCCAGTACTTC. Protein sequence: CASSPQEGNQETQYF. The full variable domain, completed using reference TRBV18 and TRBJ2-5, is NAGVMQNPRHLVRRRGQEARLRCSPMKGHSHVYWYRQLPEEGLKFMVYLQKENIIDESGMPKERFSAEFPKEGPSILRIQQVVRGDSAAYFCASSPQEGNQETQYFGPGTRLLVL.

The CDR3 sequence is CASSEGLAGSYEQYF. The DNA for the CDR3 is TGTGCCAGCAGCGAGGGACTAGCGGGGTCCTACGAGCAGTACTTC. The rearrangement joins TRBV9 to TRBJ2-7, with 13 positions matching TRBD2. The V gene's germline CDR1 is SGDLS and CDR2 YYNGEE. V shed 3 bases, J shed 1 base, and the junction held 1 base outside the gene matches. The CDR3 length is 15 residues. The full variable domain, its missing parts supplied by reference TRBV9 and TRBJ2-7, is DSGVTQTPKHLITATGQRVTLRCSPRSGDLSVYWYQQSLDQGLQFLIQYYNGEERAKGNILERFSAQQFPDLHSELNLSSLELGDSALYFCASSEGLAGSYEQYFGPGTRLTVT.

J is TRBJ2-2 and V is TRBV7-8; no firm D call. Germline loops: CDR1 SGHVS, CDR2 FQNEAQ. V lost 0 bases to trimming and J lost 2 bases, with 7 bases between them. The CDR3 contains 15 residues. The CDR3: CASSLARVNTGELFF. CDR3 sequence (DNA): TGTGCCAGCAGCTTAGCGCGAGTTAACACCGGGGAGCTGTTTTTT.

The chain carries TRBV27 and TRBJ2-4; 11 bases fit TRBD2. The CDR3 has 16 residues. Germline V CDR1 and CDR2: MNHEY, SMNVEV (reference sequence). With 2 bases clipped from V and 5 bases from J, the junction kept 5 bases outside the gene matches. Here the CDR3 reads CASSLAPGLAENIQYF. For the CDR3, the DNA is TGTGCCAGCAGTTTAGCTCCGGGACTAGCGGAAAACATTCAGTACTTC.

This chain connects TRBV5-1 to TRBJ2-1; TRBD2 aligns across 9 bases. Germline trimming cut 5 bases from V and 7 bases from J; bases unmatched to any gene: 16. In germline, CDR1 is SGHRS, CDR2 YFSETQ. CDR3 length equals 17 residues. The CDR3 sequence: CASSYQLAGGSMNEQFF. In DNA, the CDR3 is TGCGCCAGCAGTTATCAACTAGCGGGCGGATCGATGAATGAGCAGTTCTTC.

V is TRBV5-8 and J is TRBJ1-5; 9 nucleotides line up with TRBD1. The CDR3 sequence is 16 residues long. The V gene's germline CDR1 is SGHTS and CDR2 YDEGEE. The V segment lost 4 bases and the J segment 0 bases; nucleotides outside the gene matches: 5. CDR3 sequence (DNA): TGTGCCAGCAGCGGAAGACAGGGGGATAGCAATCAGCCCCAGCATTTT. Protein product: CASSGRQGDSNQPQHF.

The genes are TRBV9 and TRBJ1-1; 7 bases fit TRBD1. There are 13 residues in the CDR3. Germline-derived CDR1 and CDR2 are SGDLS and YYNGEE. Losses at the gene ends were 0 bases for V and 10 bases for J; bases not matched to a gene: 6. The CDR3 is CASSVAGGDRAFF. The DNA of the CDR3 is TGTGCCAGCAGCGTAGCAGGGGGTGATCGAGCTTTCTTT.